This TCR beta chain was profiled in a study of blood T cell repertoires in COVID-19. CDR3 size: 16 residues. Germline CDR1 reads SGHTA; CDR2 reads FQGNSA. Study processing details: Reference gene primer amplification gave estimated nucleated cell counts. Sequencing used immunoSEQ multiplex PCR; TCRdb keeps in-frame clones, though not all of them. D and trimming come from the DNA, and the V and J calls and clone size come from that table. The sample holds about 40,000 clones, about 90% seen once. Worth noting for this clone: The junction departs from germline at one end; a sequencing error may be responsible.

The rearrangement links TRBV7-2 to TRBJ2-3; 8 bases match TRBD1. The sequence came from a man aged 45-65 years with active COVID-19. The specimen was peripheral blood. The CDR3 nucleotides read TGTGCCAGCATCTTAGGAAGGACAGGGAGAAGAGATACGCAGTATTTT. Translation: CASILGRTGRRDTQYF. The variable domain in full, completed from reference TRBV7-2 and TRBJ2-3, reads GAGVSQSPSNKVTEKGKDVELRCDPISGHTALYWYRQSLGQGLEFLIYFQGNSAPDKSGLPSDRFSAERTGGSVSTLTIQRTQQEDSAVYLCASILGRTGRRDTQYFGPGTRLTVL.